The 29 T cell receptor beta chains reported below all come from one sample, sequenced in a study of OX40 agonist ivuxolimab in advanced cancers. TCRdb's copy holds only in-frame clones and misses some; the assay was immunoSEQ multiplex PCR. The sample includes 50,000 to 70,000 clones, approximately 83% of them seen just once. The sequenced sample was CD4+ or CD8+ T cells sorted from blood, obtained in a trial of the OX40 agonist ivuxolimab. The receptors derive from an adult with an advanced solid tumor such as melanoma, head and neck, liver or kidney cancer.

The chain links TRBV13 to TRBJ2-3; 11 bases are shared with TRBD2. The CDR3 sequence is 17 residues long. V lost 5 bases and J lost 3; bases outside the gene matches: 10. The germline V gene has CDR1 PRHDT and CDR2 FYEKMQ (reference sequence). CDR3 protein: CASSGRNSGGGTDTQYF. The CDR3 coding sequence is TGTGCCAGCAGCGGTCGCAATAGCGGGGGGGGAACAGATACGCAGTATTTT.

There are a few counts of this clone. V usage is TRBV9 and J usage is TRBJ1-1; D gene ambiguous. Looked up from germline, CDR1 is SGDLS and CDR2 is YYNGEE. The V end was cut by 0 bases, the J end by 2 bases, with 11 bases between. There are 15 residues in the CDR3. The CDR3 sequence: CASSVESIDNTEAFF. DNA of the CDR3: TGTGCCAGCAGCGTAGAAAGTATCGACAACACTGAAGCTTTCTTT.

The rearrangement joins TRBV6-1 to TRBJ2-7, with a tentative D call TRBD1 (5 bases). The CDR3 has 13 residues. Germline CDR1 and CDR2: MNHNS and SASEGT. V dropped 6 bases and J dropped 2 bases, with 11 bases sitting between them. The CDR3 here is CASRATGAYEQYF. The DNA for the CDR3 is TGTGCCAGCAGGGCAACAGGCGCCTACGAGCAGTACTTC.

The chain uses TRBV9 and TRBJ2-1; 7 positions agree with TRBD2. The germline V gene has CDR1 SGDLS and CDR2 YYNGEE. This CDR3 spans 16 amino acids. With V trimmed by 4 bases and J by 4 bases, 11 bases remained unmatched. The CDR3 protein is CASSPPVGGLYNEQFF. The DNA for the CDR3 is TGTGCCAGCAGCCCTCCAGTCGGGGGGTTGTACAATGAGCAGTTCTTC.

The rearrangement links TRBV7-9 to TRBJ1-5, with D uncertain. This CDR3 region has 12 residues. V lost 5 bases and J lost 6, with 8 bases in between. Looked up from germline, CDR1 is SEHNR and CDR2 is FQNEAQ (reference sequence). In DNA, the CDR3 is TGTGCCAGCAGCCCTTGGGTTCAGCCCCAGCATTTT. Translated: CASSPWVQPQHF.

Here the CDR3 reads CASTLGPTGTLDEQYF. As DNA, the CDR3 is TGTGCCAGCACCTTAGGACCGACAGGTACTTTGGACGAGCAGTACTTC. V usage is TRBV27 and J usage is TRBJ2-5, with D maybe TRBD1 (6 bases). The end of the DNA fits TRBJ2-7 better, so the J call may be wrong. Germline CDR1 MNHEY, CDR2 SMNVEV (reference sequence). The CDR3 is 16 amino acids.

The chain is built from TRBV7-3 and TRBJ2-1; D may be TRBD1 or TRBD2 (6 bases each). From germline, CDR1 is SGHTA and CDR2 FQGTGA. The CDR3 totals 14 residues. V shed 8 bases and J shed 8 bases, with 19 bases lying between them. The CDR3: CASALVGGPDEQFF. DNA for the CDR3: TGTGCCAGCGCCTTAGTGGGGGGCCCAGATGAGCAGTTCTTC.

The chain couples TRBV28 to TRBJ2-7, with D possibly matching TRBD2 (6 bases). The CDR3 has 13 amino acids. The V gene lost 5 bases and the J gene lost 3 bases, with 11 bases spanning the gap. Germline V lookup: CDR1 MDHEN, CDR2 SYDVKM. The CDR3 DNA follows: TGTGCCAGCAGTGCGGGAATTTTCTACGAGCAGTACTTC. Translated: CASSAGIFYEQYF.

This clone was found once. The chain employs TRBV6-4 and TRBJ2-3; the match to TRBD2 covers 8 bases. CDR1 and CDR2 from the germline V gene are MRHNA and SNTAGT. V dropped 8 bases and J dropped 0; count of bases not matched to a gene: 16. The CDR3 contains 18 residues. DNA of the CDR3: TGTGCCAGCCTCCCGGGAGCGGGGGCTAGGGGGAGCACAGATACGCAGTATTTT. This translates into CASLPGAGARGSTDTQYF.

The chain is built from TRBV9 and TRBJ2-7, with TRBD2 identical over 10 bases. Germline CDR1 and CDR2: SGDLS and YYNGEE. The V and J ends lost 3 bases and 2 bases, in that order; junction bases with no gene match: 5. There are 15 residues in the CDR3. DNA for the CDR3: TGTGCCAGCAGCGCTAGCGGGGGCCGTACCTACGAGCAGTACTTC. This translates into CASSASGGRTYEQYF.

J is TRBJ1-2 and V is TRBV11-2; D gene ambiguous. The CDR3 has 12 residues. Germline V gene data show CDR1 as SGHAT and CDR2 as FQNNGV. V was pared by 4 bases and J by 5 bases, with 8 bases between. DNA for the CDR3: TGTGCCAGCAGCTCGGGGATATATGGCTACACCTTC. Translation gives CASSSGIYGYTF.

This clone has just one count. The V call is TRBV4-2, the J call TRBJ2-7; D possibly corresponds to TRBD1 (5 bases). The germline V and J ends were trimmed by 0 bases and 3 bases, with 9 bases remaining between them. Germline loops: CDR1 LGHNA, CDR2 YNFKEQ. The CDR3 totals 14 residues. CDR3 in amino acids: CASSQEQEHYEQYF. CDR3 DNA: TGTGCCAGCAGCCAAGAACAGGAACACTACGAGCAGTACTTC.

The chain is built from TRBV10-3 and TRBJ1-5; no clear D. Per the germline V gene, CDR1 is ENHRY and CDR2 is SYGVKD. Trimming pared 2 bases from V and 13 bases from J, leaving 12 bases between. The CDR3 consists of 12 residues. This CDR3 is CAISEPPGPQHF. DNA for the CDR3: TGTGCCATCAGTGAGCCGCCGGGTCCACAGCATTTT.

The chain employs TRBV11-2 and TRBJ2-7; 9 bases fit TRBD1. The CDR3 consists of 16 residues. Trimming cost V 5 bases and J 5 bases; bases outside gene matches: 13. From germline, CDR1 is SGHAT and CDR2 FQNNGV. CDR3 sequence: CASSPTAGQGRDEQYF. DNA for the CDR3: TGTGCCAGCAGCCCAACGGCGGGACAGGGAAGGGACGAGCAGTACTTC.

This chain uses TRBV10-3 with TRBJ2-7, with 7 positions matching TRBD1. CDR1 and CDR2 (germline): ENHRY, SYGVKD. V dropped 3 bases and J dropped 4; count of bases not matched to a gene: 6. The CDR3 totals 14 residues. DNA for the CDR3: TGTGCCATCAGTGATACAGGGGATGAGTACGAGCAGTACTTC. Encoded protein: CAISDTGDEYEQYF.

The chain has TRBV7-9 and TRBJ1-1; D gene uncertain. The CDR3 is 12 amino acids. Trimming cost V 6 bases and J 9 bases, with 14 bases left between them. From germline, CDR1 is SEHNR and CDR2 FQNEAQ (reference sequence). The CDR3 DNA is TGTGCCAGCAGTCTAGGAACCGAAAAAGCTTTCTTT. Its translation: CASSLGTEKAFF. Together with reference TRBV7-9 and TRBJ1-1, the CDR3 gives the full variable domain: DTGVSQNPRHKITKRGQNVTFRCDPISEHNRLYWYRQTLGQGPEFLTYFQNEAQLEKSRLLSDRFSAERPKGSFSTLEIQRTEQGDSAMYLCASSLGTEKAFFGQGTRLTVV.

This rearrangement joins TRBV11-2 to TRBJ1-4; 7 nucleotides match TRBD1. This CDR3 comprises 15 residues. CDR1 and CDR2 from the germline V gene are SGHAT and FQNNGV. V dropped 4 bases and J dropped 10; count of bases not matched to a gene: 12. The chain's CDR3 is CASSSHRGTVPKLFF. The CDR3 coding sequence is TGTGCCAGCAGCTCCCATAGGGGGACAGTGCCAAAACTGTTTTTT.

The chain is built from TRBV19 and TRBJ2-1; possibly TRBD2 for D (7 bases). The CDR3 consists of 16 residues. Germline V gene lookup returns CDR1 LNHDA and CDR2 SQIVND (reference sequence). The V end lost 3 bases, the J end lost 5 bases, and 17 bases lay between the germline ends. CDR3 in amino acids: CASSILLGGPDNEQFF. The CDR3 nucleotides read TGTGCCAGTAGTATTCTTTTGGGGGGGCCAGACAATGAGCAGTTCTTC.

The V gene is TRBV11-2, the J gene TRBJ1-1; D call uncertain. Deletions cut 1 base from V and 10 bases from J, with 7 bases between. The CDR3 runs 11 residues. Germline CDR1 reads SGHAT; CDR2 reads FQNNGV. The CDR3 loop is CASSLAGVAFF. The CDR3 region has the DNA TGTGCCAGCAGCTTAGCGGGAGTAGCTTTCTTT.

The V and J genes are TRBV13 and TRBJ2-1, with 9 positions matching TRBD1. Germline lookup yields CDR1 PRHDT and CDR2 FYEKMQ (reference sequence). Trimming took 5 bases from V and 1 from J; bases not matched to a gene: 15. The CDR3 consists of 19 residues. CDR3 nucleotide sequence: TGTGCCAGCAGCCCCAGGGGGACAGGGAATTCGTTTTCCTACAATGAGCAGTTCTTC. As protein: CASSPRGTGNSFSYNEQFF.

This chain uses TRBV9 with TRBJ1-3, with D maybe TRBD1 (5 bases). V was pared by 0 bases and J by 0 bases, with 7 bases between. CDR3 length: 15 amino acids. Germline values: CDR1 SGDLS, CDR2 YYNGEE. CDR3 sequence: CASSVVDSSGNTIYF. DNA for the CDR3: TGTGCCAGCAGCGTAGTCGACAGCTCTGGAAACACCATATATTTT.

V and J are TRBV7-8 and TRBJ2-7; D remains unclear. The V gene's germline CDR1 is SGHVS and CDR2 FQNEAQ. CDR3 length: 15 amino acids. V was pared by 0 bases and J by 0 bases, with 9 bases between. CDR3 DNA sequence: TGTGCCAGCAGCTTAGCAGCTGTAAGCTCCTACGAGCAGTACTTC. Protein sequence: CASSLAAVSSYEQYF.

This clone was counted a single time. The gene calls are TRBV9 and TRBJ1-2; perhaps TRBD1 as D (5 bases). Germline CDR1 reads SGDLS; CDR2 reads YYNGEE. The CDR3 length is 13 residues. V was cut by 2 bases and J by 6 bases, with 11 bases left in between. This CDR3 reads CASSVWGEHGYTF. As DNA, the CDR3 is TGTGCCAGCAGCGTGTGGGGGGAGCATGGCTACACCTTC.

The V call is TRBV5-5, the J call TRBJ1-4; the match to TRBD1 covers 8 bases. J gave up 0 bases and V 3 bases, and 7 bases lay outside the gene matches. The germline V gene has CDR1 SGHKS and CDR2 YYEKEE (reference sequence). This CDR3 comprises 17 residues. The CDR3 loop is CASSSGTGGPTNEKLFF. The CDR3 bases are TGTGCCAGCAGCTCCGGGACAGGCGGACCAACTAATGAAAAACTGTTTTTT.

V gene TRBV7-3 combines with J gene TRBJ2-1; D is unclear. Per the germline V gene, CDR1 is SGHTA and CDR2 is FQGTGA. Trimming stripped 5 bases from V and 2 bases from J, with 13 bases between. The CDR3 runs 15 residues. In nucleotides, the CDR3 is TGTGCCAGCAGCGCGTCCCTCCGGGCCTACAATGAGCAGTTCTTC. Translation gives CASSASLRAYNEQFF.

The V gene is TRBV9, the J gene TRBJ2-5; D perhaps matches TRBD1 (6 bases). Trimming stripped 2 bases from V and 2 bases from J, with 16 bases between. The CDR3 runs to 16 residues. Germline CDR1 is SGDLS and CDR2 is YYNGEE. CDR3: CASSVSSGHLQETQYF. The CDR3 region has the DNA TGTGCCAGCAGCGTCAGCTCGGGACACCTACAAGAGACCCAGTACTTC.

In the case of this clone: Lacking the conserved final phenylalanine or tryptophan, this CDR3 likely reflects a read error. The chain combines TRBV5-4 with TRBJ1-6, with D possibly TRBD1 on 5 matching bases. The CDR3 spans 14 residues. V lost 0 bases and J 4 bases, leaving 5 bases between the germline ends. CDR1 is SGHNT, CDR2 YYREEE, per germline (reference sequence). CDR3 loop: CASSLGQYNSPLHL. In nucleotides, the CDR3 is TGTGCCAGCAGCTTGGGACAGTATAATTCACCCCTCCACCTT.

The genes are TRBV7-6 and TRBJ2-7, with D unclear. Trimming stripped 7 bases from V and 5 bases from J, with 18 bases between. Germline V CDR1 and CDR2: SGHVS, FNYEAQ. The CDR3 has 14 amino acids. The CDR3: CASTPILGGDEQYF. The CDR3 DNA follows: TGTGCCAGCACCCCCATACTGGGTGGCGACGAGCAGTACTTC.

This clone turned up a few times. The chain carries TRBV11-3 and TRBJ1-1, with D unresolved. This CDR3 comprises 13 residues. V was trimmed by 5 bases and J by 2 bases, leaving 9 bases between them. Germline CDR1 is SGHNT and CDR2 is YENEEA. CDR3 amino acids: CASSISDNTEAFF. The CDR3 DNA follows: TGTGCCAGCAGCATTTCAGACAACACTGAAGCTTTCTTT.